This T cell receptor beta chain was sequenced for a study of blood T cell repertoires in COVID-19. Study information: The United States, Italy and Spain provided the acute and convalescent COVID-19 samples.

Grouping used clinical history reported by participants in a survey and questionnaire. Recovered participants had two consecutive negative NP/OP PCR tests, healthcare professional clearance, or symptom resolution. V was cut by 4 bases and J by 6 bases, with 10 bases left in between. Germline CDR1 is SGHAT and CDR2 is FQNNGV. This CDR3 contains 13 residues. As originally analysed: Estimation of nucleated cell counts relied on the amplification of reference gene primers. Method: immunoSEQ multiplex PCR; TCRdb's copy keeps in-frame clones and lacks some. From that table come the V and J calls and clone size; the DNA was used to work out D and trimming. The sample gives 110,000 to 150,000 clones, 75% to 90% of which show up once; approximately 10% is in the top ten.

The sample was PBMCs or T cells enriched from blood (not recorded which). The V call is TRBV11-2, the J call TRBJ1-3; D not resolved. The receptor comes from a man aged 60 to 69 who had recovered from COVID-19. The CDR3 loop is CASSSRPLNTIYF. DNA of the CDR3: TGTGCCAGCAGCTCGCGCCCCTTAAACACCATATATTTT.